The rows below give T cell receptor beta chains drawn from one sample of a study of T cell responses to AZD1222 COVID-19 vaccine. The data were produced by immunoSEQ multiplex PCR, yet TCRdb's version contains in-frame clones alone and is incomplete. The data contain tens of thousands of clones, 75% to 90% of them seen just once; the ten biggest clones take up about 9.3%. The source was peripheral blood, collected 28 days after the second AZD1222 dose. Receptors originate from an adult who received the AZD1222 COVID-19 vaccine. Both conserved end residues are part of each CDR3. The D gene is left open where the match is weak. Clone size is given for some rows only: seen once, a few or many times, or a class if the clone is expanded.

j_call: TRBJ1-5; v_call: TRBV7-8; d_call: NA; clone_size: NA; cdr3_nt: TGTGCCAGCAGCAACTATGGGACGAGGGAGCGCAATCAGCCCCAGCATTTT; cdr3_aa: CASSNYGTRERNQPQHF
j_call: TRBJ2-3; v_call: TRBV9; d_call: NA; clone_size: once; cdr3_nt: TGTGCCAGCAGCGTAGGGACTAATACAGATACGCAGTATTTT; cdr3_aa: CASSVGTNTDTQYF
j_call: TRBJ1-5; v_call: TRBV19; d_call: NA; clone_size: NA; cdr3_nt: TGTGCCAGTAGTATCTTACCGGATAGCAATCAGCCCCAGCATTTT; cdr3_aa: CASSILPDSNQPQHF
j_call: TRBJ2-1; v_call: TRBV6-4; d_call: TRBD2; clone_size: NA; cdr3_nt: TGTGCCGCTGGGGAGCGGGAGGGCAATGAGCAGTTCTTC; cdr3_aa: CAAGEREGNEQFF
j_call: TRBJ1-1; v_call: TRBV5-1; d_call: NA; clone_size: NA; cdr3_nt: TGCGCCAGCAGCCCCAATCCCGGGGCTTTCGGCACTGAAGCTTTCTTT; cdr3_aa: CASSPNPGAFGTEAFF
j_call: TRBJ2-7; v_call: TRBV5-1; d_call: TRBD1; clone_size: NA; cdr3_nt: TGCGCCAGCAGCTTGACGACAGGGCGTAACTACGAGCAGTACTTC; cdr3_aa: CASSLTTGRNYEQYF
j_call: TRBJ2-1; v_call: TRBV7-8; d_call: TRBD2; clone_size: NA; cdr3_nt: TGTGCCAGCAGCCCACGGGCTAGCGGGGGCTCCCTCTCCTACAATGAGCAGTTCTTC; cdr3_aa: CASSPRASGGSLSYNEQFF
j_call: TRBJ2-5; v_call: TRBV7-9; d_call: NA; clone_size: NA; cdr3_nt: TGTGCCAGCAGCTTAGACACGCCGACCCAGTACTTC; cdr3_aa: CASSLDTPTQYF
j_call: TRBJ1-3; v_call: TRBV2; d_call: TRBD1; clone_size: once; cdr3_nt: TGTGCCAGCAGCGACAGGGGGATTGGGACCACCATATATTTT; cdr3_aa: CASSDRGIGTTIYF
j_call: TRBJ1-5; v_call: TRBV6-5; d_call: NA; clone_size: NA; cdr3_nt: TGTGCCAGCAGCCAAAAAATGGGGGGGCCCCAGCATTTT; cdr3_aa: CASSQKMGGPQHF
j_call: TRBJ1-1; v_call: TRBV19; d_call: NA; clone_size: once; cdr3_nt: TGTGCCAGTAGTATTAACCCAGGCTCCGCTGCTGAAGCTTTCTTT; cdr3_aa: CASSINPGSAAEAFF
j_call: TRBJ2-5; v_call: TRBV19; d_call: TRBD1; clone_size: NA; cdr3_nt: TGTGCCAGTAGTATTGCAGGGGGCCGGGAGACCCAGTACTTC; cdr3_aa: CASSIAGGRETQYF
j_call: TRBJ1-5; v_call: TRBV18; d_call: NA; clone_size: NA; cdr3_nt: TGTGCCAGCTCACCGGGGGCAGAAGGGACCCATCAGCCCCAGCATTTT; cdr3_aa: CASSPGAEGTHQPQHF
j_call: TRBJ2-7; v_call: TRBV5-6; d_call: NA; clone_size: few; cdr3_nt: TGTGCCAGCAGCTTGGAGATGGGGCGCGGTTACGAGCAGTACTTC; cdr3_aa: CASSLEMGRGYEQYF
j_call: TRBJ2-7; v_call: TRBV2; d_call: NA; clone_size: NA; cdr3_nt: TGTGCCAGCACACCGAGCGGTGTCAGGCGAGGCGAGCAGTACTTC; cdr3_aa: CASTPSGVRRGEQYF
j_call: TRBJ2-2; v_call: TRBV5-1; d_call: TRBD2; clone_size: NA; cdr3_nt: TGCGCCAGCAGCTTAGCGGGGGGCGGACTGAACACCGGGGAGCTGTTTTTT; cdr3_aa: CASSLAGGGLNTGELFF
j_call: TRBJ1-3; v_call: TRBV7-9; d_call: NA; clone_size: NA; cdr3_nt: TGTGCCAGCAGCTTACAGGGGAACACCATATATTTT; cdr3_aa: CASSLQGNTIYF
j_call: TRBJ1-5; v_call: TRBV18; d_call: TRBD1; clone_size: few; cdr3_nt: TGTGCCAGCTCTCCCACAGGGGGCGGGTATAGCAATCAGCCCCAGCATTTT; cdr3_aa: CASSPTGGGYSNQPQHF
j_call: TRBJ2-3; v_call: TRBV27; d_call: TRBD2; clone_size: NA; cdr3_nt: TGTGCCAGCAGTTTAGGACTAGCGGGGGGACCGGTGGGCACAGATACGCAGTATTTT; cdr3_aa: CASSLGLAGGPVGTDTQYF
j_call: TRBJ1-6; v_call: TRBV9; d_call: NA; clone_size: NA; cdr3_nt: TGTGCCAGCAGCTTACTCGGGGGGAGTGGTGTGGGCTTCAATTCACCCCTCCACTTT; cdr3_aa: CASSLLGGSGVGFNSPLHF
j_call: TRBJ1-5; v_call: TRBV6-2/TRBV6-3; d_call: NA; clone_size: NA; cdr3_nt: TGTGCCAGCAGTTACTCCGGGGGGAGCAATCAGCCCCAGCATTTT; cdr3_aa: CASSYSGGSNQPQHF
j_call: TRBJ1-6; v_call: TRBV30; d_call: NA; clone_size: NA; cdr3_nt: TGTGCCTGGAGGATCGGGTTTAAGTCACCCCTCCACTTT; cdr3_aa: CAWRIGFKSPLHF
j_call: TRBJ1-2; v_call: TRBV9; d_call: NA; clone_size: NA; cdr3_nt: TGTGCCAGCAGCGTCGACGGCTCCCCTGGCTACACCTTC; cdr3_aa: CASSVDGSPGYTF
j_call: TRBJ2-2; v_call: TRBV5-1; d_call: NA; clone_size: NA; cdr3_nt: TGCGCCAGCAGCGAGACAGGGAACACCGGGGAGCTGTTTTTT; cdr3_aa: CASSETGNTGELFF
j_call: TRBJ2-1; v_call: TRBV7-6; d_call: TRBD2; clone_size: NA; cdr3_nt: TGTGCCAGCAGCTTAGGTTGGCTAGCGGGAGCGATGAATGAGCAGTTCTTC; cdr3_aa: CASSLGWLAGAMNEQFF
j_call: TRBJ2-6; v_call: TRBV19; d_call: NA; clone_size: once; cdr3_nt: TGTGCCAGTCGTGGCGAAGGGGCCCTAACTGGGGCCAACGTCCTGACTTTC; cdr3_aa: CASRGEGALTGANVLTF
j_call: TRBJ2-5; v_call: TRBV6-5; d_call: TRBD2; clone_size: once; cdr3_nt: TGTGCCAGCAGCCGACTAGCGGGGGATGGGGAGACCCAGTACTTC; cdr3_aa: CASSRLAGDGETQYF
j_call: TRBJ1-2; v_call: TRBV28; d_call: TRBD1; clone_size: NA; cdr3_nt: TGTGCCAGCAGTCGGACAGGGGGACCGAACTATGGCTACACCTTC; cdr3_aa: CASSRTGGPNYGYTF
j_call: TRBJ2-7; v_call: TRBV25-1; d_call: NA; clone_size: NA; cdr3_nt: TGTGCCAGCAGCGAGACAGGCTACGAGCAGTACTTC; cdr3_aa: CASSETGYEQYF
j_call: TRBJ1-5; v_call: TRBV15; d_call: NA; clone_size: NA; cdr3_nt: TGTGCCACCAGCAGAGATGGGCAAGTCCAGCCCCAGCATTTT; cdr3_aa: CATSRDGQVQPQHF
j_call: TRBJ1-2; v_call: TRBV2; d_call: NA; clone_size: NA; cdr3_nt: TGTGCCAGCAGTGACCGACGCGCGGGCTATGGCTACACCTTC; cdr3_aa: CASSDRRAGYGYTF
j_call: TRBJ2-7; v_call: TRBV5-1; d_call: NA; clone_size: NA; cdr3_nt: TGCGCCAGCAGCTTCGGACAGATGGCCTACGAGCAGTACTTC; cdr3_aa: CASSFGQMAYEQYF
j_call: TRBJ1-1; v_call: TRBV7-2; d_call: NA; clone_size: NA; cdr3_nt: TGTGCCAGCAGCTTACGGGGGCGGGGCACTGAAGCTTTCTTT; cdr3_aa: CASSLRGRGTEAFF
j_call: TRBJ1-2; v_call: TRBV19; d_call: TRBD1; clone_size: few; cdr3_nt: TGTGCCAGTAGTATAAAGGGGGCCAGACTTATTAACTATGGCTACACCTTC; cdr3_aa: CASSIKGARLINYGYTF
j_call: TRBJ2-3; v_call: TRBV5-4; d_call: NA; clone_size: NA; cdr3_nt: TGTGCCAGCAGCTATCCCCTCGGGGGGCCAGATACGCAGTATTTT; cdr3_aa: CASSYPLGGPDTQYF
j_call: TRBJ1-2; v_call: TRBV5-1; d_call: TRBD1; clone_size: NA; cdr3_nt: TGCGCCAGCAGCCCCGGGACAGGGGACGGTGGCTACACCTTC; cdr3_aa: CASSPGTGDGGYTF
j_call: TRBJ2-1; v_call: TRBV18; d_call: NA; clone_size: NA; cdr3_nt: TGTGCCAGCTCACCGATGGCGCGGGTTACCTACAATGAGCAGTTCTTC; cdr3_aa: CASSPMARVTYNEQFF
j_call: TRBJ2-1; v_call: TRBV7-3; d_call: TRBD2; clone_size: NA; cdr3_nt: TGTGCCAGCGGCACGGGGGCTAGCGGGTTCCATGAGCAGTTCTTC; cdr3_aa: CASGTGASGFHEQFF
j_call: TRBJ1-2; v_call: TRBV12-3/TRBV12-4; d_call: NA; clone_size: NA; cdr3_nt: TGTGCCAGCAGTTTACTACAGGGCTATGGCTACACCTTC; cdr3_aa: CASSLLQGYGYTF
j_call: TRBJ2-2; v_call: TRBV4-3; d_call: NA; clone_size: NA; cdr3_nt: TGCGCCAGCAGCCAAGTGTTAGGGGAAGGTTTCCCCGGGGAGCTGTTTTTT; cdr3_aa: CASSQVLGEGFPGELFF
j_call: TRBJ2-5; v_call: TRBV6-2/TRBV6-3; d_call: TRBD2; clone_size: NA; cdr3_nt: TGTGCCAGCAGCGGGTTGGGACTAGCGGATAAAGAGACCCAGTACTTC; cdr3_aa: CASSGLGLADKETQYF
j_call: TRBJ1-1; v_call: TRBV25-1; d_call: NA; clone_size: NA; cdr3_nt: TGTGCCAGCAGTGTGTTGGGGGGCACTGAAGCTTTCTTT; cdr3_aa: CASSVLGGTEAFF
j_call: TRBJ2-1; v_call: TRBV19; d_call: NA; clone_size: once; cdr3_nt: TGTGCCAGTAGTATAGTAAGGGACAATGAGCAGTTCTTC; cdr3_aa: CASSIVRDNEQFF
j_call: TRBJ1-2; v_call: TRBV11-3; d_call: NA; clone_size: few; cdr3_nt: TGTGCCAGCAGCCGGGACCGCTATGGCTACACCTTC; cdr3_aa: CASSRDRYGYTF
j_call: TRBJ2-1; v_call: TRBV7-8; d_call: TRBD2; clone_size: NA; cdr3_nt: TGTGCCACCAGGAAATCGGTAGCGGGGGTATCCTACAATGAGCAGTTCTTC; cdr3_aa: CATRKSVAGVSYNEQFF
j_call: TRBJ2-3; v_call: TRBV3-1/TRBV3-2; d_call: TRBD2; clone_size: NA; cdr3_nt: TGTGCCAGCAGCCGCGGTCCCCTGGGGGGGGATACGCAGTATTTT; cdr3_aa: CASSRGPLGGDTQYF
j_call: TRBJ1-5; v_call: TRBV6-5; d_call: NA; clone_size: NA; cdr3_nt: TGTGCCAGCAGTTCCCGAGTGGGGAGCAATCAGCCCCAGCATTTT; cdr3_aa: CASSSRVGSNQPQHF
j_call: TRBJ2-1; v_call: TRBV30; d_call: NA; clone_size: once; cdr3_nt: TGTGCCTGGACCACTGAATTGGACTCCTACAATGAGCAGTTCTTC; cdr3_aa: CAWTTELDSYNEQFF
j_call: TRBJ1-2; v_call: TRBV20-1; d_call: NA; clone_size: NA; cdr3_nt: TGCAGTGCTAGGCCGGACTATGGCTACACCTTC; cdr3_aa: CSARPDYGYTF
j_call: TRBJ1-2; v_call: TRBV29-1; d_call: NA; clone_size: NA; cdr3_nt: TGCAGCGTTGAACCCCCGGGACACTTCTATGGCTACACCTTC; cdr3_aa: CSVEPPGHFYGYTF
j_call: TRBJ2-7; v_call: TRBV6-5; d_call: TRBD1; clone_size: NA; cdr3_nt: TGTGCCAGCAGCGAGGGACAGGTAAACACCTACGAGCAGTACTTC; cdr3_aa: CASSEGQVNTYEQYF
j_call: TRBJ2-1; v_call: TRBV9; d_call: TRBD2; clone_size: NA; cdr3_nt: TGTGCCAGCAGCAAACGGACTAGCGGAAACAATGAGCAGTTCTTC; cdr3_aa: CASSKRTSGNNEQFF
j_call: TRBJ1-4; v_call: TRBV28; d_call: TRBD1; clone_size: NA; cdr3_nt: TGTGCCAGCATAAAACAGGGGATGGGTGAAAAACTGTTTTTT; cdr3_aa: CASIKQGMGEKLFF
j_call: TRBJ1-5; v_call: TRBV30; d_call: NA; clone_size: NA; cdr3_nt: TGTGCCTGGAGTTCAGGGGCCGGTCAGCCCCAGCATTTT; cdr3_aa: CAWSSGAGQPQHF
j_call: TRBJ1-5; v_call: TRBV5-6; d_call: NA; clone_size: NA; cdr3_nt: TGTGCCAGCAGCTTGAAAGAAAATCAGCCCCAGCATTTT; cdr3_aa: CASSLKENQPQHF
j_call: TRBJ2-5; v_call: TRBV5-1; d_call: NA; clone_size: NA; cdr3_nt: TGCGCCAGCAGCATCAAAGAGACCCAGTACTTC; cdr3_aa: CASSIKETQYF
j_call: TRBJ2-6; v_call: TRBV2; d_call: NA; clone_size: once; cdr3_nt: TGTGCCAGCAGGGGTGCTGGGGCCAACGTCCTGACTTTC; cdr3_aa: CASRGAGANVLTF
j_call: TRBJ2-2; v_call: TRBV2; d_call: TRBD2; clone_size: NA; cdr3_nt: TGTGCCAGCAGTGTACTAGCGGGGAGGAACACCGGGGAGCTGTTTTTT; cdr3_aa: CASSVLAGRNTGELFF
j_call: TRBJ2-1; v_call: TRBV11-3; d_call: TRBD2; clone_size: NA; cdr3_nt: TGTGCCAGCAGCTTAGAGGGAGGGTACAATGAGCAGTTCTTC; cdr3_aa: CASSLEGGYNEQFF
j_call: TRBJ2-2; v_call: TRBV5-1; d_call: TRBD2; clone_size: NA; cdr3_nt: TGCGCCAGCAGCTTGTACGCTAGCGGGGGGAACACCGGGGAGCTGTTTTTT; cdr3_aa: CASSLYASGGNTGELFF